These 6 T cell receptor beta chains share one sample of origin, sequenced in a study of human T cells and chemical hapten exposure. One entry per CDR3 protein results from TCRdb running MiXCR on the 5' RACE reads. The table has around 140,000 distinct CDR3 sequences, approximately 4% seen once. From whole blood left unfractionated, total RNA was extracted. These receptors were obtained from a female donor in good health.

As for this clonotype: Given a much more abundant clone one base away, this may be a read error. V usage is TRBV27 and J usage is TRBJ2-1; D is unclear. Germline values: CDR1 MNHEY, CDR2 SMNVEV (reference sequence). The CDR3 extends over 10 amino acids. The CDR3 nucleotides read TGTGACAGCAGTTGTCCAGAGCAGTTCTTC. Amino acid sequence: CDSSCPEQFF.

This clonotype was seen repeatedly, ten times or more. The V and J genes are TRBV20-1 and TRBJ1-6, with D maybe TRBD1 (6 bases). V shed 4 bases and J shed 6 bases, with 19 bases lying between them. CDR3 size: 16 residues. Germline V gives CDR1 DFQATT, CDR2 SNEGSKA (reference sequence). Here the CDR3 reads CSAILGGGLVNSPLHF. The CDR3 nucleotides read TGCAGTGCTATCCTTGGTGGGGGGCTAGTTAATTCACCCCTCCACTTT.

The chain has TRBV6-6 and TRBJ1-6; unclear D gene. The CDR3 has 17 residues. Trimming removed 5 bases at V and 4 bases at J, with 18 bases between. Germline V gene sequence: CDR1 MNHNY, CDR2 SVGAGI (reference sequence). The CDR3 sequence: CASSHPEGDPYNSPLHF. CDR3 coding DNA: TGTGCCAGCAGTCACCCGGAGGGTGATCCGTATAATTCACCCCTCCACTTT.

Many counts were recorded for this clonotype. The chain uses TRBV4-2 and TRBJ2-3, with TRBD2 matching 8 bases. The trim removed 4 bases at V and 0 bases at J, leaving 9 bases unmatched. Germline lookup yields CDR1 LGHNA and CDR2 YNFKEQ. CDR3 length: 17 amino acids. In DNA form, the CDR3 reads TGTGCCAGCAGCCTGGGGTTAGCGGGGTCTAGCACAGATACGCAGTATTTT. This codes for CASSLGLAGSSTDTQYF.

The J gene is TRBJ1-2, the V gene TRBV7-9; D may be TRBD1 (5 bases). V lost 2 bases and J 7 bases, leaving 14 bases between the germline ends. CDR1 is SEHNR, CDR2 FQNEAQ, per germline (reference sequence). CDR3 length: 14 residues. For the CDR3, the DNA is TGTGCCAGCAGCTTAAGTCAGGGAGTAGTTGGCTACACCTTC. It encodes CASSLSQGVVGYTF.

This clonotype appeared a few times. This chain connects TRBV2 to TRBJ1-1; no clear D gene. V lost 8 bases and J lost 3, with 7 bases in between. Germline CDR1 reads SNHLY; CDR2 reads FYNNEI. The CDR3 runs 11 residues. The CDR3: CASGRDTEAFF. The CDR3 DNA sequence: TGTGCCAGCGGCCGGGACACTGAAGCTTTCTTT.